This is a list of T cell receptor beta chains from one sample in a study of PD-1 blockade in classical Hodgkin lymphoma. The method was immunoSEQ multiplex PCR; TCRdb's version includes in-frame clones alone and lacks a portion of them. The sample shows under 45,000 clones, roughly 70% of them seen only once. The material sequenced was peripheral blood mononuclear cells (PBMCs), taken at baseline. Source of these receptors: a human donor with classical Hodgkin lymphoma. Each CDR3 is given with its conserved first and last residue. Each record gives: D gene, V gene, J gene, clone size, CDR3 DNA, CDR3 protein. D genes are given only for firm matches. Rows give clone size only sometimes, using once, few, many, or a class for an expanded clone.

D gene: TRBD1
V gene: TRBV7-2
J gene: TRBJ1-2
clone size: few
CDR3 DNA: TGTGCCAGCAGCCCTTCGGGGACAGGGACCTATGGCTACACCTTC
CDR3 protein: CASSPSGTGTYGYTF

D gene: .
V gene: TRBV5-4
J gene: TRBJ2-5
clone size: few
CDR3 DNA: TGTGCCAGCAGCTTGGAGGGGAGCCAAGAGACCCAGTACTTC
CDR3 protein: CASSLEGSQETQYF

D gene: .
V gene: TRBV30
J gene: TRBJ2-7
clone size: .
CDR3 DNA: TGTGCCTGGAGTGTACGGGGGCAGTACGAGCAGTACTTC
CDR3 protein: CAWSVRGQYEQYF

D gene: .
V gene: TRBV5-1
J gene: TRBJ2-7
clone size: .
CDR3 DNA: TGCGCCAGCAGCTCGGGAGCGGTCGAGCAGTACTTC
CDR3 protein: CASSSGAVEQYF

D gene: .
V gene: TRBV6-5
J gene: TRBJ1-2
clone size: .
CDR3 DNA: TGTGCCAGCAGGGCAGAGACTCGCGGAGGCTACACCTTC
CDR3 protein: CASRAETRGGYTF

D gene: TRBD1
V gene: TRBV7-9
J gene: TRBJ1-2
clone size: .
CDR3 DNA: TGTGCCAGCAGCTTGGTCCGGGCGACAGGGGACCATGGCTACACCTTC
CDR3 protein: CASSLVRATGDHGYTF

D gene: .
V gene: TRBV19
J gene: TRBJ2-7
clone size: few
CDR3 DNA: TGTGCCAGTAGTCGGCGGAACTACTACGAGCAGTACTTC
CDR3 protein: CASSRRNYYEQYF

D gene: .
V gene: TRBV30
J gene: TRBJ1-2
clone size: .
CDR3 DNA: TGTGCCTGGGTTACAGGTGACGGTGGCTACACCTTC
CDR3 protein: CAWVTGDGGYTF

D gene: .
V gene: TRBV7-3
J gene: TRBJ2-3
clone size: .
CDR3 DNA: TGTGCCAGCAGCTTAAGGGGGACGCTCACAGATACGCAGTATTTT
CDR3 protein: CASSLRGTLTDTQYF

D gene: .
V gene: TRBV9
J gene: TRBJ2-1
clone size: .
CDR3 DNA: TGTGCCAGCAGCGTAGGACGGTCCTACAATGAGCAGTTCTTC
CDR3 protein: CASSVGRSYNEQFF

D gene: TRBD2
V gene: TRBV7-9
J gene: TRBJ2-3
clone size: .
CDR3 DNA: TGTGCCAGCAGCCTGGGACTAGAGACAGATACGCAGTATTTT
CDR3 protein: CASSLGLETDTQYF

D gene: .
V gene: TRBV11-2
J gene: TRBJ1-2
clone size: few
CDR3 DNA: TGTGCCAGCAGCTTAGCAGGGTTCTATGGCTACACCTTC
CDR3 protein: CASSLAGFYGYTF

D gene: .
V gene: TRBV9
J gene: TRBJ2-3
clone size: .
CDR3 DNA: TGTGCCAGCAGTCTGCGAGGGGTTGGGACAGATACGCAGTATTTT
CDR3 protein: CASSLRGVGTDTQYF

D gene: .
V gene: TRBV14
J gene: TRBJ2-5
clone size: few
CDR3 DNA: TGTGCCAGCAGCCAAGGTAGCGGCTTAGAGACCCAGTACTTC
CDR3 protein: CASSQGSGLETQYF

D gene: .
V gene: TRBV12-5
J gene: TRBJ1-2
clone size: few
CDR3 DNA: TGTGCTAGTGGTTTGCTCTCCCCGCCAGGGGTAAACTATGGCTACACCTTC
CDR3 protein: CASGLLSPPGVNYGYTF

D gene: .
V gene: TRBV10-3
J gene: TRBJ2-7
clone size: few
CDR3 DNA: TGTGCCATCAGTGAGCGAGGCGGCTACGAGCAGTACTTC
CDR3 protein: CAISERGGYEQYF